The 21 T cell receptor beta chains in this list originate from one sample, sequenced in a study of graft-versus-host responses after intestinal transplantation. Sequencing was performed with immunoSEQ multiplex PCR; in TCRdb, only in-frame clones are kept and a portion is missing. The table lists some 120,000 clones, over 85% of them singletons. These TCRs are of unknown antigen specificity. This specimen consisted of unstimulated CD4+ T cells sorted from spleen or lymph node cells, obtained before intestinal transplant. Receptor source: a human donor who received an intestinal transplant.

Only one count was recorded for this clone. This chain links TRBV27 with TRBJ2-2; 11 nucleotides align to TRBD2. V lost 5 bases and J lost 7; bases outside the gene matches: 12. Per the germline V gene, CDR1 is MNHEY and CDR2 is SMNVEV (reference sequence). The CDR3 is 17 residues long. CDR3 bases: TGTGCCAGCAGTCCCCGTGGTAGCGGGGGGGCTATCGGGGAGCTGTTTTTT. Amino acids: CASSPRGSGGAIGELFF.

This clone was counted once. The genes are TRBV9 and TRBJ2-3; either TRBD1 or TRBD2 may fit D (6 bases each). Per the germline V gene, CDR1 is SGDLS and CDR2 is YYNGEE. The V gene lost 0 bases and the J gene lost 4 bases, with 15 bases spanning the gap. This CDR3 region has 16 residues. The CDR3 is CASSVGEGGLPDTQYF. The CDR3, as DNA: TGTGCCAGCAGCGTAGGCGAGGGGGGCCTCCCAGATACGCAGTATTTT.

In nucleotides, the CDR3 is TGCAGCGTTGAAGCGGGCAGTATGGGGACAGCCTCCTACGAGCAGTACTTC. Translated: CSVEAGSMGTASYEQYF. The rearrangement joins TRBV29-1 to TRBJ2-7, with TRBD1 matching 7 bases. Germline V gene data show CDR1 as SQVTM and CDR2 as ANQGSEA. The CDR3 spans 17 residues. V shed 1 base, J shed 0 bases, and the junction held 12 bases outside the gene matches.

V and J are TRBV7-2 and TRBJ1-1, with TRBD1 as a possible D gene (5 bases). From germline, CDR1 is SGHTA and CDR2 FQGNSA. The CDR3 runs 13 residues. V was clipped by 6 bases and J by 1 base, with 9 bases between them. This CDR3 reads CASSHDRNTEAFF. The CDR3 DNA follows: TGTGCCAGCAGTCACGACAGGAACACTGAAGCTTTCTTT.

The V call is TRBV9, the J call TRBJ2-3; D uncertain. CDR1 and CDR2 from the germline V gene are SGDLS and YYNGEE. Trimming took off 6 bases at V and 5 bases at J, with 13 bases between the two ends. This CDR3 has 13 amino acids. CDR3 residues: CASTPGSKDTQYF. CDR3 DNA: TGTGCCAGCACCCCCGGGTCCAAAGATACGCAGTATTTT.

The CDR3 loop is CASSPWLAGGRIDTQYF. The CDR3 DNA reads TGTGCCAGCAGCCCATGGCTAGCGGGGGGGCGGATAGATACGCAGTATTTT. The V gene is TRBV9, the J gene TRBJ2-3; TRBD2 agrees at 12 bases. The CDR3 loop spans 17 amino acids. V lost 4 bases to trimming and J lost 5 bases; unmatched junction nucleotides: 11. From germline, CDR1 is SGDLS and CDR2 YYNGEE.

The chain recombines TRBV2 with TRBJ1-3, with D hard to call. There are 16 residues in the CDR3. Trimming pared 3 bases from V and 0 bases from J, leaving 12 bases between. Germline-derived CDR1 and CDR2 are SNHLY and FYNNEI. The DNA of the CDR3 is TGTGCCAGCAGTGACCTACAGAACAACTCTGGAAACACCATATATTTT. It codes for CASSDLQNNSGNTIYF.

This rearrangement joins TRBV4-2 to TRBJ1-2; the D is unclear. Trimming pared 2 bases from V and 0 bases from J, leaving 13 bases between. From germline, CDR1 is LGHNA and CDR2 YNFKEQ. The CDR3 has 16 residues. CDR3 residues: CASSQTSGVTNYGYTF. CDR3 bases: TGTGCCAGCAGCCAAACCTCAGGAGTTACTAACTATGGCTACACCTTC.

This rearrangement joins TRBV11-2 to TRBJ1-5; a weak D match, TRBD1 (6 bases). Germline CDR1 reads SGHAT; CDR2 reads FQNNGV. Trimming stripped 5 bases from V and 6 bases from J, with 14 bases between. This CDR3 is 14 amino acids long. CDR3 coding DNA: TGTGCCAGCAGCCCAACACAGGGCGGTCAGCCCCAGCATTTT. Amino acids: CASSPTQGGQPQHF.

The J gene is TRBJ1-1, the V gene TRBV11-3; D is unclear. Germline V CDR1 and CDR2: SGHNT, YENEEA. The CDR3 extends over 15 amino acids. The V gene lost 5 bases and the J gene lost 5 bases, with 18 bases spanning the gap. CDR3 amino acids: CASSPQPGAGTEAFF. CDR3 coding DNA: TGTGCCAGCAGCCCCCAACCGGGAGCGGGGACTGAAGCTTTCTTT.

The sample holds a few counts of this clone. CDR3: CSVEEQPQETQYF. The CDR3 bases are TGCAGCGTTGAAGAACAGCCCCAAGAGACCCAGTACTTC. The chain employs TRBV29-1 and TRBJ2-5, with D hard to call. Germline CDR1 reads SQVTM; CDR2 reads ANQGSEA. V was shortened by 0 bases and J by 1 base, with 6 bases between the two germline ends. The CDR3 extends over 13 amino acids.

This chain connects TRBV6-6 to TRBJ1-2; 8 nucleotides match TRBD1. V dropped 7 bases and J dropped 4; count of bases not matched to a gene: 8. The CDR3 is made up of 14 amino acids. CDR1 and CDR2 from the germline V gene are MNHNY and SVGAGI (reference sequence). Here the CDR3 DNA reads TGTGCCAGCAATAAATGGACAGGGCTCTATGGCTACACCTTC. Amino acids: CASNKWTGLYGYTF.

This clone showed up just once. V gene TRBV27 combines with J gene TRBJ2-1; 8 bases line up with TRBD1. Germline V CDR1 and CDR2: MNHEY, SMNVEV (reference sequence). Losses at the gene ends were 6 bases for V and 9 bases for J; bases not matched to a gene: 10. This CDR3 spans 14 amino acids. This CDR3 reads CASSTDRGFSEQFF. The CDR3, as DNA: TGTGCCAGCAGCACCGACAGGGGATTTAGTGAGCAGTTCTTC.

The rearrangement uses TRBV7-2 and TRBJ1-5; no clear D. This CDR3 has 17 amino acids. The germline gives CDR1 SGHTA, CDR2 FQGNSA. V was pared by 4 bases and J by 0 bases, with 16 bases between. The CDR3 nucleotides read TGTGCCAGCAGCTCCACCCTGGGATCCCATAGCAATCAGCCCCAGCATTTT. Protein: CASSSTLGSHSNQPQHF. Variable domain in full (rest from reference TRBV7-2 and TRBJ1-5): GAGVSQSPSNKVTEKGKDVELRCDPISGHTALYWYRQSLGQGLEFLIYFQGNSAPDKSGLPSDRFSAERTGGSVSTLTIQRTQQEDSAVYLCASSSTLGSHSNQPQHFGDGTRLSIL.

The V and J genes are TRBV6-5 and TRBJ2-7; TRBD1 might be the D (5 bases). Germline-derived CDR1 and CDR2 are MNHEY and SVGAGI. This CDR3 contains 15 residues. Between the trimmed V and J ends, which lost 4 bases and 2 bases, there was a span of 15 bases. This CDR3 is CASSWRQGSTYEQYF. The DNA of the CDR3 is TGTGCCAGCAGTTGGCGGCAGGGTTCAACCTACGAGCAGTACTTC.

The chain carries TRBV25-1 and TRBJ2-7; no clear D gene. The CDR3 is made up of 11 amino acids. The germline CDR1 and CDR2 sequences are MGHDK and SYGVNS. The V end was cut by 6 bases, the J end by 4 bases, with 7 bases between. CDR3 region: CASRTLYEQYF. For the CDR3, the DNA is TGTGCCAGCAGGACCCTTTACGAGCAGTACTTC.

The chain couples TRBV6-5 to TRBJ1-1, with D possibly being TRBD1 (6 bases). The CDR3 is made up of 15 amino acids. The germline V gene encodes CDR1 MNHEY and CDR2 SVGAGI. V was pared by 5 bases and J by 3 bases, with 16 bases between. Written as DNA, the CDR3 is TGTGCCAGCAGTCCCCGTAGGGGGAGCGACACTGAAGCTTTCTTT. Translation: CASSPRRGSDTEAFF.

The chain couples TRBV27 to TRBJ2-7; D is unclear. The germline V and J ends were trimmed by 1 base and 3 bases, with 4 bases remaining between them. CDR3 length: 12 residues. Germline V gene sequence: CDR1 MNHEY, CDR2 SMNVEV (reference sequence). CDR3 amino acids: CASSLFGYEQYF. CDR3 sequence (DNA): TGTGCCAGCAGTTTATTTGGCTACGAGCAGTACTTC.

This clone occurred a few times. DNA of the CDR3: TGTGCCAGCCTTTTGGGGACTAGCACAGATACGCAGTATTTT. Protein product: CASLLGTSTDTQYF. This sequence joins TRBV7-9 and TRBJ2-3, with TRBD2 as a possible D gene (6 bases). V was clipped by 8 bases and J by 0 bases, with 12 bases between them. Germline CDR1 and CDR2: SEHNR and FQNEAQ (reference sequence). The CDR3 totals 14 residues.

CDR3 DNA sequence: TGTGCCAGCAGCGCAACGGACGGAAACTATGGCTACACCTTC. Its protein product is CASSATDGNYGYTF. This rearrangement joins TRBV11-1 to TRBJ1-2; D remains unclear. The CDR3 extends over 14 amino acids. CDR1 SGHAT and CDR2 FQDESV come from the germline V gene (reference sequence). Trimming shortened V by 5 bases and J by 2 bases, and 12 bases separated the two germline ends.

The V call is TRBV27, the J call TRBJ1-3; D gene unclear. V was cut by 6 bases and J by 4 bases, with 16 bases left in between. This CDR3 region has 15 residues. Germline values: CDR1 MNHEY, CDR2 SMNVEV (reference sequence). CDR3 region: CASSPGRGKGNTIYF. For the CDR3, the DNA is TGTGCCAGCAGCCCCGGTCGGGGTAAGGGAAACACCATATATTTT.